This T cell receptor beta chain was captured in a study of T cell responses to AZD1222 COVID-19 vaccine. The overall study: Researchers grouped second doses given at about 4 or about 12 weeks into one pool. Study results and limitations: The number of AZD1222 recipients seropositive at baseline was only 6 or 7. The breadth and depth of Spike-specific TCRs increased once two AZD1222 doses had been given.

This clone came up many times. Its antigen remains unidentified. There are 13 residues in the CDR3. The V gene lost 7 bases and the J gene lost 5 bases, with 15 bases spanning the gap. Data came from immunoSEQ multiplex PCR; TCRdb stores just in-frame clones and leaves some out. The sample includes approximately 71,000 clones, roughly 90% of them seen just once. The clonotype comes from an adult in good health. Here the sequenced sample was peripheral blood, taken on day 0 of AZD1222 vaccination. The chain links TRBV12-3 or TRBV12-4 to TRBJ2-7; D possibly corresponds to TRBD1 (5 bases). CDR3 in amino acids: CASTLGQANEQYF. CDR3 sequence (DNA): TGTGCCAGCACTTTGGGGCAGGCCAACGAGCAGTACTTC.